The sequence of this T cell receptor beta chain was determined in a study of shared clonotypes between healthy human individuals. At the level of the study: The donors, a couple of women and a few men, were aged 18 to 49. CD8 memory received one plate per donor, CD8 naive two, CD4 memory three and CD4 naive three.

Terminally differentiated effector memory CD45RA+ cells were excluded by CCR7 positive selection of CD45RO-negative cells. TCRdb's copy holds only in-frame clones and misses some; the assay was immunoSEQ multiplex PCR. This sample yields fewer than 800,000 clones, of which 90% to 95% are seen a single time; roughly 24% belongs to the top ten. This clone was counted between two and nine times. Antigen specificity is unknown. General study findings and limits: The sharing of about 5% of naive CD4 clonotypes was seen across several donors.

CDR1 MNHEY and CDR2 SVGAGI come from the germline V gene. The CDR3 sequence is 12 residues long. Trimming took 2 bases from V and 7 from J, leaving 5 bases between them. The sample consisted of naive CD8+ T cells sorted from blood. The receptor comes from a man aged 25 to 40 in good health. The chain is built from TRBV6-5 and TRBJ2-2; D unclear. CDR3 residues: CASSYEGGELFF. Here the CDR3 DNA reads TGTGCCAGCAGTTACGAAGGCGGGGAGCTGTTTTTT.